The rows below give T cell receptor beta chains drawn from one sample of a study of T cell responses to AZD1222 COVID-19 vaccine. Here immunoSEQ multiplex PCR was the method, and the copy in TCRdb shows in-frame clones only, minus some. The repertoire has about 120,000 clones, roughly 90% of them found once; the top ten carry roughly 3.6%. The source material was peripheral blood, sampled on day 0 of AZD1222 vaccination. The receptors stem from an adult in good health. The CDR3 runs from the conserved cysteine through the conserved F or W. The D gene is left open where the match is weak. Not all rows give a size; the values are once, few, many and, for expanded clones, a class.

>.|once|TRBJ1-6|TRBV23-1
TGCGCCAGCAGTCAATCGAAGCAGGGTAATTCACCCCTCCACTTT
CASSQSKQGNSPLHF
>.|.|TRBJ1-1|TRBV11-1
TGTGCCAGCAGCTTTAGACGGCTTGACACTGAAGCTTTCTTT
CASSFRRLDTEAFF
>.|.|TRBJ1-5|TRBV7-9
TGTGCCAGCACCCCGGGACGGGACTCCCCAAAGCCCCAGCATTTT
CASTPGRDSPKPQHF
>.|.|TRBJ2-7|TRBV12-3/TRBV12-4
TGTGCCAGCAGTGAGGACAGTTCGGGGGAGCAGTACTTC
CASSEDSSGEQYF
>.|.|TRBJ1-1|TRBV5-1
TGCGCCAGCAGCTTGGGGCTCTCGAACACTGAAGCTTTCTTT
CASSLGLSNTEAFF
>.|.|TRBJ1-1|TRBV9
TGTGCCAGCAGCGCGGATCAGGGAACTGAAGCTTTCTTT
CASSADQGTEAFF
>TRBD2|.|TRBJ2-5|TRBV4-1
TGCGCCAGCAGCCAAGATGTGGGACTAGCGGGGGGACAAGAGACCCAGTACTTC
CASSQDVGLAGGQETQYF
>.|.|TRBJ1-6|TRBV5-1
TGCGCCAGCAGCTTGGGAGGGTATTCGGATTCACCCCTCCACTTT
CASSLGGYSDSPLHF
>TRBD1|.|TRBJ1-6|TRBV7-2
TGTGCCAGCAGCACTCGGACAGGGCCCCCTTTATCACCCCTCCACTTT
CASSTRTGPPLSPLHF
>TRBD2|.|TRBJ2-3|TRBV7-2
TGTGCCAGCTATAGCGGGGGGGCAGATGGCACAGATACGCAGTATTTT
CASYSGGADGTDTQYF
>.|.|TRBJ2-7|TRBV3-1/TRBV3-2
TGTGCCAGCAGCGAGGGTCACGAGCAGTACTTC
CASSEGHEQYF
>TRBD1|.|TRBJ1-5|TRBV7-9
TGTGCCAGCAGCGTAGGGACAGGAGTTCAGCCCCAGCATTTT
CASSVGTGVQPQHF
>TRBD1|.|TRBJ1-2|TRBV19
TGTGCCAGTAGCCTAGCCGGGACAGGGGACTCCTATGGCTACACCTTC
CASSLAGTGDSYGYTF
>.|.|TRBJ1-5|TRBV2
TGTGCCAGCAGCCCCCGTCAAGTAGGGACCCAGCATTTT
CASSPRQVGTQHF
>.|.|TRBJ1-1|TRBV4-3
TGCGCCAGCAGCCAGGTTAAAAGGGGTGAAGCTTTCTTT
CASSQVKRGEAFF
>TRBD2|.|TRBJ2-5|TRBV7-2
TGTGCCAGCAGCCGCAGCACTAGCGGGGGGGAGACCCAGTACTTC
CASSRSTSGGETQYF
>.|.|TRBJ1-6|TRBV6-2/TRBV6-3
TGTGCCAGCAGTTACAGGGATAATTCACCCCTCCACTTT
CASSYRDNSPLHF
>.|once|TRBJ1-2|TRBV7-2
TGTGCCAGCAGCCCAACCTCTGGGCCAAGCTATGGCTACACCTTC
CASSPTSGPSYGYTF
>TRBD1|.|TRBJ1-1|TRBV4-3
TGCGCCAGCAGCCAAACACAGGGGGCTAACACTGAAGCTTTCTTT
CASSQTQGANTEAFF
>TRBD1|.|TRBJ1-2|TRBV19
TGTGCCATCCCGACAGGGGGCTTTGATGGCTACACCTTC
CAIPTGGFDGYTF
>.|.|TRBJ1-2|TRBV5-8
TGTGCCAGCAGCTTGCCGCCAAACAAGCGTCGGTATGGCTACACCTTC
CASSLPPNKRRYGYTF
>TRBD1|.|TRBJ1-1|TRBV2
TGTGCCAGCGGGACAGGGTCGGTCGCTGAAGCTTTCTTT
CASGTGSVAEAFF
>TRBD1|.|TRBJ1-2|TRBV4-2
TGTGCCAGCAGCCAAGACGACAGGGGGCTTAGTGATGGCTACACCTTC
CASSQDDRGLSDGYTF
>TRBD1|once|TRBJ2-5|TRBV24-1
TGTGCCACCAGTGATGCCGGTACAGGGGGGAAAGAGACCCAGTACTTC
CATSDAGTGGKETQYF
>.|.|TRBJ2-1|TRBV7-3
TGTGCCAGCAGCTTAATGGGTGATGAGCAGTTCTTC
CASSLMGDEQFF
>.|few|TRBJ2-1|TRBV5-1
TGCGCCAGCAGCTCTGGACTCAACAATGAGCAGTTCTTC
CASSSGLNNEQFF
>.|.|TRBJ1-5|TRBV6-1
TGTGCCAGCAGTTTACAGTTCAATCAGCCCCAGCATTTT
CASSLQFNQPQHF
>.|.|TRBJ1-4|TRBV5-1
TGCGCCAGCAGCTTGGCTCGGGTTGCAACTAATGAAAAACTGTTTTTT
CASSLARVATNEKLFF
>.|.|TRBJ2-3|TRBV5-1
TGCGCCAGCAGCTTGGCACAACCCGGGGATACGCAGTATTTT
CASSLAQPGDTQYF
>.|.|TRBJ2-7|TRBV11-1
TGTGCCAGCAGCTTTTCCCGGGACTCCTACGAGCAGTACTTC
CASSFSRDSYEQYF
>.|.|TRBJ2-2|TRBV4-2
TGTGCCAGCAAGATAAACTCTAGGGCGAACACCGGGGAGCTGTTTTTT
CASKINSRANTGELFF
>.|.|TRBJ1-6|TRBV4-1
TGCGCCAGCAGCCAAGTTGGAGGCAGATCCTTCTCCTATAATTCACCCCTCCACTTT
CASSQVGGRSFSYNSPLHF
>TRBD2|once|TRBJ2-7|TRBV3-1/TRBV3-2
TGTGCCAGCAGCGGCCTCCCGGGACTAGGATCGGCCGAGCAGTACTTC
CASSGLPGLGSAEQYF
>.|.|TRBJ1-5|TRBV14
TGTGCCAGCAGCCAAGTCGGACCTCCGACAGAGACAAACCACCCCCAGCATTTT
CASSQVGPPTETNHPQHF
>TRBD2|.|TRBJ2-7|TRBV10-1
TGCGCCACTCCGGGGGGACCGGAATCCTACGAGCAGTACTTC
CATPGGPESYEQYF
>.|.|TRBJ1-1|TRBV6-5
TGTGCCAGCAGTTTCGCGCAGGGGAACACTGAAGCTTTCTTT
CASSFAQGNTEAFF
>.|.|TRBJ1-4|TRBV6-4
TGTGCCAGCAGTGACGGAGGGGACAATGAAAAACTGTTTTTT
CASSDGGDNEKLFF
>.|few|TRBJ1-1|TRBV29-1
TGCAGCGTTGGCTTCTACACTGAAGCTTTCTTT
CSVGFYTEAFF
>TRBD2|.|TRBJ2-2|TRBV5-1
TGCGCCACCGCGTGGCTAGCGGGGGCATCGAACACCGGGGAGCTGTTTTTT
CATAWLAGASNTGELFF
>.|.|TRBJ1-2|TRBV3-1/TRBV3-2
TGTGCCAGCAGCCAAATGCAGACCCTTAACTATGGCTACACCTTC
CASSQMQTLNYGYTF
>.|.|TRBJ1-1|TRBV27
TGTGCCAGCAGTTTGGGCAACGTACTAGGGAAGAACACTGAAGCTTTCTTT
CASSLGNVLGKNTEAFF
>.|once|TRBJ1-5|TRBV6-1
TGTGCCAGCAGTGAAGTGTTGTCGGGGGCTCAGCCCCAGCATTTT
CASSEVLSGAQPQHF
>.|.|TRBJ2-3|TRBV5-4
TGTGCCAGCAGCTTGGCACGGACAGTTAATACGCAGTATTTT
CASSLARTVNTQYF
>.|.|TRBJ2-1|TRBV5-5
TGTGCCAGCAGCTTGGCAGGCTCACCCCAGGGGTACAATGAGCAGTTCTTC
CASSLAGSPQGYNEQFF
>.|once|TRBJ1-1|TRBV5-1
TGCGCCAGCAGCTTGAAGGTCGCCGGGAGCACTGAAGCTTTCTTT
CASSLKVAGSTEAFF
>TRBD2|.|TRBJ2-3|TRBV7-2
TGTGCCAGCAGCCACCGGACTAGCGGGGGACGAGATACGCAGTATTTT
CASSHRTSGGRDTQYF
>.|.|TRBJ1-2|TRBV5-6
TGTGCCAGCAGCTTGGGCCACTTCCAATACTATGGCTACACCTTC
CASSLGHFQYYGYTF
>.|.|TRBJ1-1|TRBV5-1
TGCGCCAGCAGCTCGTCGAGGGAGCAAGCTTTCTTT
CASSSSREQAFF
>.|many|TRBJ1-2|TRBV10-3
TGTGCCAGCCTGCCGGGTCCTTATAAATCCCCTAACTATGGCTACACCTTC
CASLPGPYKSPNYGYTF
>TRBD2|once|TRBJ2-7|TRBV12-5
TGTGCTAGTGGTTGGGGGGGAGGGTCCTACGAGCAGTACTTC
CASGWGGGSYEQYF
>TRBD2|.|TRBJ2-5|TRBV11-3
TGTGCCAGCAGCTCTCCTAGACTAGCGGGGGGTCTAGAGACCCAGTACTTC
CASSSPRLAGGLETQYF
>TRBD1|.|TRBJ1-5|TRBV19
TGTGCCAGTAGTATTCAGCGGCAGGGGGCAACCTACAGTCAGCCCCAGCATTTT
CASSIQRQGATYSQPQHF
>.|.|TRBJ1-1|TRBV29-1
TGCAGCGTTGAGGGACGGCTGAACACTGAAGCTTTCTTT
CSVEGRLNTEAFF
>TRBD1|.|TRBJ1-2|TRBV7-9
TGTGCCAGCAGCAGCAGACAGGGGCAAGGCTACACCTTC
CASSSRQGQGYTF
>TRBD1|.|TRBJ2-3|TRBV3-1/TRBV3-2
TGTGCCAGCAGCCGCCCGATGACAGGGGGGACAGATACGCAGTATTTT
CASSRPMTGGTDTQYF
>.|.|TRBJ1-2|TRBV19
TGTGCCAGTAGTAGCAGGGCTATTAACTATGGCTACACCTTC
CASSSRAINYGYTF
>TRBD2|once|TRBJ2-7|TRBV10-2
TGCGCCAGCACCCGCCCGGGACTAGCGGGAGGCAAGCAGTACTTC
CASTRPGLAGGKQYF